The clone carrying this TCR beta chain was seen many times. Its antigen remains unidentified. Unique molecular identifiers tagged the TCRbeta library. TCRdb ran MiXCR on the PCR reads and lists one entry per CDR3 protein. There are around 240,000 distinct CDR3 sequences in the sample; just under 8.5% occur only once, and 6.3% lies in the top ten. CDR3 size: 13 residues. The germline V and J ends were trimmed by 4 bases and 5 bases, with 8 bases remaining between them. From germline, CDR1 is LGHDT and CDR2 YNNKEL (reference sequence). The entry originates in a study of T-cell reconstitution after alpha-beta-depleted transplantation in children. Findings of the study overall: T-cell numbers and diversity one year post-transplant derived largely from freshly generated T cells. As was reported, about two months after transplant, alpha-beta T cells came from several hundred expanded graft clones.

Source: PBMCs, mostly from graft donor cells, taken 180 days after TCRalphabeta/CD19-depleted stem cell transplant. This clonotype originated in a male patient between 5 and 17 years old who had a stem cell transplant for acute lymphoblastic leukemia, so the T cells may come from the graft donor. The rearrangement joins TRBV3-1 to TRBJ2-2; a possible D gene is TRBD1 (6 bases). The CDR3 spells CASSPQGTGELFF. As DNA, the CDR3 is TGTGCCAGCAGCCCACAGGGTACCGGGGAGCTGTTTTTT.